This T cell receptor (beta chain) stems from a study of blood T cell repertoires in COVID-19. Study-wide context: In each case, the material was cDNA or gDNA derived from T cells, B-cell-depleted T cells, or PBMCs.

Enrolled through a virtual design, the participants were between roughly 18 and 90 years of age and came from 24 US areas. Under the authors' procedure: Amplification of reference gene primers provided the estimated nucleated cell counts. Libraries were prepared by immunoSEQ multiplex PCR; TCRdb keeps only in-frame clonotypes and omits some of them. V, J and clone size are those of that table, while D and trimming were read from the DNA. The data show approximately 180,000 clones, more than 70% seen once. What was sequenced was PBMCs or T cells enriched from blood (not recorded which). The TCR originated in a man in his forties or fifties who had recovered from COVID-19.

CDR3 DNA sequence: TGTGCCAGCAGATTTAACAGGAACACTGAAGCTTTCTTT. This translates into CASRFNRNTEAFF. The chain recombines TRBV7-3 with TRBJ1-1; no reliable D call. The CDR3 sequence is 13 residues long. The germline CDR1 and CDR2 sequences are SGHTA and FQGTGA. Trimming removed 6 bases from V and 1 base from J, with 9 bases in between. The complete variable domain, with remaining parts taken from reference TRBV7-3 and TRBJ1-1, reads GAGVSQTPSNKVTEKGKYVELRCDPISGHTALYWYRQSLGQGPEFLIYFQGTGAADDSGLPNDRFFAVRPEGSVSTLKIQRTERGDSAVYLCASRFNRNTEAFFGQGTRLTVV.